This TCR beta chain was recovered during a study of T-cell memory formation after mild COVID-19. Study-wide background: The TCR clusters were mostly specific to one donor.

With regard to this clonotype: The antigen is unknown.

Per the germline V gene, CDR1 is SNHLY and CDR2 is FYNNEI. The CDR3 contains 15 residues. V lost 7 bases to trimming and J lost 3 bases; unmatched junction nucleotides: 9. TCRdb called the 5' RACE reads again in MiXCR, with one record for every CDR3 protein. The sample comprises about 150,000 distinct CDR3 sequences, 25% of which are singletons, and approximately 25% rests with the top ten. Study-level points and caveats: Clones shrinking from day 15 to 85 showed even CD4/CD8 mixes; later expanders tilted CD4+. The study found contracting CD4+ clones mainly in CM and EM and contracting CD8+ clones in EMRA.

The sequenced material came from PBMCs or a T cell subset sorted from them (not recorded which). This clonotype was sampled from an adult woman who had mild COVID-19 (a few samples of this study predate the infection). Cell type and time point are not known. The chain is built from TRBV2 and TRBJ2-1; 7 bases are shared with TRBD2. This CDR3 is CASTSRRESYNEQFF. The CDR3 DNA sequence: TGTGCCAGCACGTCCCGGCGGGAGAGCTACAATGAGCAGTTCTTC. Variable domain in full (rest from reference TRBV2 and TRBJ2-1): EPEVTQTPSHQVTQMGQEVILRCVPISNHLYFYWYRQILGQKVEFLVSFYNNEISEKSEIFDDQFSVERPDGSNFTLKIRSTKLEDSAMYFCASTSRRESYNEQFFGPGTRLTVL.